A single sample is the source of the 14 T cell receptor beta chains below, sequenced in a study of graft-versus-host responses after intestinal transplantation. TCRdb's table, derived via immunoSEQ multiplex PCR, lists solely in-frame clones and lacks some. This sample has about 120,000 clones, with roughly nine tenths found just once. Their cognate antigens are unknown. The starting material was unstimulated CD4+ T cells sorted from spleen or lymph node cells, obtained before intestinal transplant. The receptor source for this set is a human donor who received an intestinal transplant.

The chain is built from TRBV7-2 and TRBJ2-7; 7 bases align to TRBD2. Germline CDR1 and CDR2: SGHTA and FQGNSA. The CDR3 spans 17 residues. V dropped 5 bases and J dropped 0; count of bases not matched to a gene: 13. DNA of the CDR3: TGTGCCAGCAGCATAGTGGGGGGGGTGTCAAGCTCCTACGAGCAGTACTTC. Protein sequence: CASSIVGGVSSSYEQYF.

The rearrangement links TRBV29-1 to TRBJ2-7, with 8 bases that match TRBD2. The junction had 11 bases not matched to a gene; V was cut back by 5 bases and J by 2 bases. The CDR3 runs to 15 residues. Germline V lookup: CDR1 SQVTM, CDR2 ANQGSEA. CDR3 region: CSVRGGDRFTYEQYF. CDR3 sequence (DNA): TGCAGCGTTCGGGGGGGCGACAGGTTTACCTACGAGCAGTACTTC.

The chain recombines TRBV29-1 with TRBJ2-3, with 9 bases matching TRBD1. This CDR3 is 14 amino acids long. V lost 3 bases to trimming and J lost 2 bases; unmatched junction nucleotides: 3. CDR1 is SQVTM and CDR2 is ANQGSEA in the germline V gene. CDR3 sequence: CSVERDRATDTQYF. As DNA, the CDR3 is TGCAGCGTTGAGCGGGACAGGGCCACAGATACGCAGTATTTT.

V usage is TRBV20-1 and J usage is TRBJ2-7; D perhaps matches TRBD1 (6 bases). This CDR3 is built from 11 residues. Trimming shortened V by 6 bases and J by 2 bases, and 8 bases separated the two germline ends. Per germline, CDR1 DFQATT and CDR2 SNEGSKA (reference sequence). CDR3 amino acids: CSARTAYEQYF. DNA for the CDR3: TGCAGTGCCCGGACAGCCTACGAGCAGTACTTC.

V usage is TRBV5-1 and J usage is TRBJ2-2; no reliable D call. The CDR3 spans 15 residues. Trimming cost V 0 bases and J 3 bases, with 9 bases left between them. Germline V CDR1 and CDR2: SGHRS, YFSETQ. The CDR3: CASSLAPGYTGELFF. The CDR3 DNA reads TGCGCCAGCAGCTTGGCCCCAGGTTACACCGGGGAGCTGTTTTTT.

This chain uses TRBV27 with TRBJ2-3; 7 positions agree with TRBD2. The V gene end was trimmed by 3 bases and the J gene end by 6 bases; junction bases not matched to a gene: 12. The CDR3 runs 16 residues. CDR1 and CDR2 from the germline V gene are MNHEY and SMNVEV (reference sequence). This chain's CDR3 is CASSFGVGGPSDTQYF. The DNA of the CDR3 is TGTGCCAGCAGTTTTGGAGTGGGAGGGCCCTCTGATACGCAGTATTTT.

The chain has TRBV27 and TRBJ2-7; the match to TRBD2 covers 8 bases. There are 14 residues in the CDR3. In germline, CDR1 is MNHEY, CDR2 SMNVEV (reference sequence). J was trimmed by 2 bases and V by 3 bases; bases with no gene match: 3. The CDR3 DNA reads as TGTGCCAGCAGTTTCGGCGGGAGGCCCTACGAGCAGTACTTC. This translates into CASSFGGRPYEQYF.

This chain joins TRBV6-6 and TRBJ2-2; possible D gene TRBD2, 6 bases. Between the trimmed V and J ends, which lost 5 bases and 6 bases, there was a span of 10 bases. The CDR3 totals 13 residues. The germline CDR1 and CDR2 sequences are MNHNY and SVGAGI (reference sequence). The CDR3 loop is CASSISGAGELFF. CDR3 DNA sequence: TGTGCCAGCAGTATCTCGGGGGCCGGGGAGCTGTTTTTT.

The chain has TRBV2 and TRBJ2-3, with a tentative D call TRBD1 (6 bases). Between the trimmed V and J ends, which lost 2 bases and 2 bases, there was a span of 11 bases. Per the germline V gene, CDR1 is SNHLY and CDR2 is FYNNEI. CDR3 length equals 15 residues. The CDR3 spells CASSEQGIFTDTQYF. The CDR3 nucleotides read TGTGCCAGCAGTGAACAGGGGATCTTCACAGATACGCAGTATTTT.

The V gene is TRBV16, the J gene TRBJ1-2; no firm D call. Germline lookup yields CDR1 KGHSY and CDR2 FQNENV. There are 13 residues in the CDR3. V lost 1 base and J lost 4, with 7 bases in between. CDR3: CASSQWSAYGYTF. The CDR3 DNA is TGTGCCAGCAGCCAATGGAGTGCCTATGGCTACACCTTC. Full variable domain (remainder filled in from reference TRBV16 and TRBJ1-2): GEEVAQTPKHLVRGEGQKAKLYCAPIKGHSYVFWYQQVLKNEFKFLISFQNENVFDETGMPKERFSAKCLPNSPCSLEIQATKLEDSAVYFCASSQWSAYGYTFGSGTRLTVV.

A word on this clone: Mismatch with germline at one junction end may stem from a read error. This chain joins TRBV29-1 and TRBJ2-1; possibly TRBD2 for D (6 bases). Germline assignment: CDR1 SQVTM and CDR2 ANQGSEA. The CDR3 contains 12 residues. The DNA for the CDR3 is TGCAGCGTTTACTCGTCGCCTTCAGGAGGGGTCTTC. It translates to CSVYSSPSGGVF.

The V gene is TRBV2, the J gene TRBJ2-7; D not certain. CDR1 is SNHLY, CDR2 FYNNEI, per germline. This CDR3 is 11 amino acids long. V gave up 5 bases and J gave up 2 bases, with 4 bases separating them. The CDR3: CASSFAYEQYF. Here the CDR3 DNA reads TGTGCCAGCAGTTTCGCCTACGAGCAGTACTTC.

The chain has TRBV27 and TRBJ1-3; D is unclear. With 5 bases removed from V and 2 bases from J, the gap between germline ends came to 10 bases. This CDR3 has 14 amino acids. CDR1 is MNHEY and CDR2 is SMNVEV in the germline V gene (reference sequence). CDR3 sequence (DNA): TGTGCCAGCAGTCGTGCGAGTCCTGGAAACACCATATATTTT. It specifies CASSRASPGNTIYF.

V usage is TRBV6-6 and J usage is TRBJ1-2, with 7 bases fitting TRBD1. This CDR3 spans 14 amino acids. The V segment lost 2 bases and the J segment 4 bases; nucleotides outside the gene matches: 4. Germline V lookup: CDR1 MNHNY, CDR2 SVGAGI (reference sequence). The CDR3 sequence is CASSYLGTVYGYTF. In nucleotides, the CDR3 is TGTGCCAGCAGTTACCTCGGGACAGTCTATGGCTACACCTTC.